These T cell receptor beta chains were read from a single sample in a study of PD-L1 blockade in urothelial cancer. Measured with immunoSEQ multiplex PCR; TCRdb has only the in-frame clones, and not every one. The sample contains 75,000 to 95,000 clones, approximately 90% of which appear only once. The input for sequencing was PBMCs, taken around atezolizumab (anti-PD-L1) treatment. These receptor sequences come from an elderly woman with urothelial cancer. Both conserved end residues are part of each CDR3. Fields, in order: V gene, J gene, clone size, CDR3 protein. Some rows have no size entry. The others give once, few or many, or a class for an expanded clone.

v_call: TRBV25-1
j_call: TRBJ2-1
clone_size: -
cdr3_aa: CARSDRGSYNEQFF

v_call: TRBV29-1
j_call: TRBJ1-5
clone_size: -
cdr3_aa: CSVGTQQNQPQHF

v_call: TRBV6-4
j_call: TRBJ1-1
clone_size: -
cdr3_aa: CASSSGGRGLNTEAFF

v_call: TRBV11-3
j_call: TRBJ2-7
clone_size: once
cdr3_aa: CASSSGTGSGEQYF

v_call: TRBV10-2
j_call: TRBJ2-7
clone_size: -
cdr3_aa: CASMVLRLDKYEQYF

v_call: TRBV7-6
j_call: TRBJ1-4
clone_size: -
cdr3_aa: CASSFFSTGAYNEKLFF

v_call: TRBV9
j_call: TRBJ1-1
clone_size: -
cdr3_aa: CASSPWATRGTEAFF

v_call: TRBV4-2
j_call: TRBJ1-1
clone_size: -
cdr3_aa: CASSQDTQGEAFF

v_call: TRBV9
j_call: TRBJ2-7
clone_size: -
cdr3_aa: CASSTTVVSHEQYF

v_call: TRBV19
j_call: TRBJ2-1
clone_size: few
cdr3_aa: CASTDPGTGGYNEQFF

v_call: TRBV28
j_call: TRBJ1-2
clone_size: -
cdr3_aa: CASSLGGASYGYTF

v_call: TRBV2
j_call: TRBJ1-5
clone_size: once
cdr3_aa: CASSESAGRSNQPQHF

v_call: TRBV30
j_call: TRBJ1-1
clone_size: -
cdr3_aa: CAWNRLANTEAFF

v_call: TRBV30
j_call: TRBJ2-5
clone_size: -
cdr3_aa: CAWSARTSGGETQYF

v_call: TRBV6-5
j_call: TRBJ1-3
clone_size: -
cdr3_aa: CATHFGNTIYF

v_call: TRBV21-1
j_call: TRBJ2-3
clone_size: -
cdr3_aa: CASSRDSTDTQYF

v_call: TRBV2
j_call: TRBJ1-5
clone_size: -
cdr3_aa: CASSAGPQREQPQHF

v_call: TRBV7-2
j_call: TRBJ1-2
clone_size: -
cdr3_aa: CASSPGGTGGADGYTF

v_call: TRBV2
j_call: TRBJ2-5
clone_size: -
cdr3_aa: CASSDSGLARETQYF

v_call: TRBV14
j_call: TRBJ2-7
clone_size: -
cdr3_aa: CASSLGHSYEQYF

v_call: TRBV5-4
j_call: TRBJ2-7
clone_size: -
cdr3_aa: CASSLVQHPYEQYF

v_call: TRBV28
j_call: TRBJ2-1
clone_size: -
cdr3_aa: CASRTSGSDEQFF

v_call: TRBV18
j_call: TRBJ1-1
clone_size: few
cdr3_aa: CASSPVGAAEAFF

v_call: TRBV2
j_call: TRBJ2-3
clone_size: -
cdr3_aa: CASSEAETDTQYF

v_call: TRBV19
j_call: TRBJ2-5
clone_size: -
cdr3_aa: CATRLAGGETQYF

v_call: TRBV19
j_call: TRBJ1-2
clone_size: few
cdr3_aa: CASKGDQRGGGYTF

v_call: TRBV7-2
j_call: TRBJ1-5
clone_size: -
cdr3_aa: CASGPGTGHQPQHF

v_call: TRBV9
j_call: TRBJ2-1
clone_size: -
cdr3_aa: CASSVSGSLAYNEQFF

v_call: TRBV7-2
j_call: TRBJ2-2
clone_size: -
cdr3_aa: CASSLRLAGVAGELFF

v_call: TRBV11-1
j_call: TRBJ2-7
clone_size: -
cdr3_aa: CASSLRLRGFGEQYF

v_call: TRBV4-2
j_call: TRBJ2-7
clone_size: -
cdr3_aa: CASSQDRGSGSYEQYF

v_call: TRBV30
j_call: TRBJ2-7
clone_size: once
cdr3_aa: CAWSVQGREQYF

v_call: TRBV6-1
j_call: TRBJ2-7
clone_size: -
cdr3_aa: CASSEGSTGTYEQYF

v_call: TRBV10-3
j_call: TRBJ2-3
clone_size: -
cdr3_aa: CAIRDGGTDTQYF

v_call: TRBV30
j_call: TRBJ2-7
clone_size: -
cdr3_aa: CAWGLAGGFEQYF

v_call: TRBV11-2
j_call: TRBJ2-7
clone_size: few
cdr3_aa: CASSLGSSYEQYF

v_call: TRBV4-2
j_call: TRBJ2-7
clone_size: -
cdr3_aa: CASSQGSGGYEQYF

v_call: TRBV29-1
j_call: TRBJ1-2
clone_size: -
cdr3_aa: CSVEIIGTANYYGYTF

v_call: TRBV27
j_call: TRBJ2-7
clone_size: -
cdr3_aa: CASSLYVSGGNLALEQYF

v_call: TRBV30
j_call: TRBJ2-7
clone_size: -
cdr3_aa: CAWSAADEQYF

v_call: TRBV15
j_call: TRBJ2-4
clone_size: -
cdr3_aa: CATSLTGPGRTLKKNIQYF

v_call: TRBV7-9
j_call: TRBJ2-1
clone_size: -
cdr3_aa: CASGGLAGSSYNEQFF

v_call: TRBV28
j_call: TRBJ2-1
clone_size: -
cdr3_aa: CASSLPGEQFF

v_call: TRBV7-2
j_call: TRBJ2-1
clone_size: -
cdr3_aa: CASSRGTTLVEQFF

v_call: TRBV19
j_call: TRBJ2-3
clone_size: -
cdr3_aa: CASSNPRQDNTDTQYF

v_call: TRBV7-8
j_call: TRBJ1-3
clone_size: -
cdr3_aa: CASSFTRNTIYF

v_call: TRBV18
j_call: TRBJ2-1
clone_size: -
cdr3_aa: CASSPPIRPDEQFF

v_call: TRBV27
j_call: TRBJ2-1
clone_size: -
cdr3_aa: CASSSFRTSGRANEQFF